The 32 T cell receptor beta chains listed next were all sequenced from one sample in a study of blood T cell repertoires in COVID-19. Produced via immunoSEQ multiplex PCR; TCRdb's table is partial and in-frame only. This table has around 250,000 clones, 82% appearing once. Sequenced material: peripheral blood. The receptor set was obtained from a woman younger than 30 with acute or convalescent COVID-19.

The chain combines TRBV7-3 with TRBJ2-1; a possible D gene is TRBD2 (6 bases). The CDR3 runs to 14 residues. Germline-derived CDR1 and CDR2 are SGHTA and FQGTGA. V lost 5 bases, J lost 3 bases, and 11 bases lay in between. The CDR3, as DNA: TGTGCCAGCAGCCTCGGGACTCTCTACAATGAGCAGTTCTTC. Its translation is CASSLGTLYNEQFF.

The chain carries TRBV7-9 and TRBJ2-3; TRBD1 matches 8 bases. The germline gives CDR1 SEHNR, CDR2 FQNEAQ (reference sequence). With 5 bases clipped from V and 0 bases from J, the junction kept 4 bases outside the gene matches. The CDR3 is 15 amino acids. DNA of the CDR3: TGTGCCAGCAGCCCAACAGGGGGTAGCACAGATACGCAGTATTTT. It translates to CASSPTGGSTDTQYF.

V usage is TRBV6-2 or TRBV6-3 and J usage is TRBJ2-1; 7 bases line up with TRBD1. The CDR3 loop spans 15 amino acids. Germline V gene sequence: CDR1 MNHEY, CDR2 SVGEGT. Trimming cost V 5 bases and J 8 bases; bases outside gene matches: 12. CDR3 in amino acids: CASSATGFLGDEQFF. The CDR3 coding sequence is TGTGCCAGCAGTGCGACAGGGTTTCTGGGGGATGAGCAGTTCTTC.

This chain connects TRBV9 to TRBJ1-2, with 9 bases lining up with TRBD1. Trimming took 4 bases from V and 0 from J; bases not matched to a gene: 13. The CDR3 loop spans 18 amino acids. From germline, CDR1 is SGDLS and CDR2 YYNGEE. CDR3 loop: CASSYRSTGTGPNYGYTF. The DNA for the CDR3 is TGTGCCAGCAGCTACCGCTCAACCGGGACAGGGCCTAACTATGGCTACACCTTC.

The chain employs TRBV12-3 or TRBV12-4 and TRBJ2-2; tentatively, D is TRBD1 (5 bases). The ends were cut back, 7 bases at V and 5 bases at J, with 5 bases in the middle. The CDR3 contains 11 residues. Here the CDR3 DNA reads TGTGCCAGCACAGGGACCGGGGAGCTGTTTTTT. Its translation: CASTGTGELFF.

V gene TRBV19 combines with J gene TRBJ1-5; 8 positions agree with TRBD1. The junction had 4 bases not matched to a gene; V was cut back by 7 bases and J by 2 bases. Germline V lookup: CDR1 LNHDA, CDR2 SQIVND (reference sequence). This CDR3 comprises 14 residues. The chain's CDR3 is CASTPQGGNQPQHF. CDR3 in DNA: TGTGCCAGTACCCCACAGGGGGGCAATCAGCCCCAGCATTTT. The complete variable domain, with remaining parts taken from reference TRBV19 and TRBJ1-5, reads DGGITQSPKYLFRKEGQNVTLSCEQNLNHDAMYWYRQDPGQGLRLIYYSQIVNDFQKGDIAEGYSVSREKKESFPLTVTSAQKNPTAFYLCASTPQGGNQPQHFGDGTRLSIL.

V usage is TRBV13 and J usage is TRBJ2-1, with 10 bases that match TRBD1. J gave up 8 bases and V 8 bases, and 12 bases lay outside the gene matches. Germline-derived CDR1 and CDR2 are PRHDT and FYEKMQ (reference sequence). The CDR3 runs 15 residues. For the CDR3, the DNA is TGTGCCAGCGGCACCGTGGGACAGGGGATAGATGAGCAGTTCTTC. Amino acids: CASGTVGQGIDEQFF.

This clone was recorded a few times. The V call is TRBV11-1, the J call TRBJ1-6; TRBD1 matches at 7 bases. The ends lost 5 bases at V and 4 bases at J; junction bases unmatched: 5. This CDR3 is 15 amino acids long. Germline CDR1 reads SGHAT; CDR2 reads FQDESV (reference sequence). The CDR3 sequence: CASSTRDSYNSPLHF. DNA of the CDR3: TGTGCCAGCAGCACCCGGGACAGTTATAATTCACCCCTCCACTTT. The variable domain in full, with the rest retrieved from reference TRBV11-1 and TRBJ1-6, is EAEVAQSPRYKITEKSQAVAFWCDPISGHATLYWYRQILGQGPELLVQFQDESVVDDSQLPKDRFSAERLKGVDSTLKIQPAELGDSAMYLCASSTRDSYNSPLHFGNGTRLTVT.

CDR3 amino acids: CASSQSGAGVTVGYTF. The CDR3 DNA follows: TGCGCCAGCAGTCAATCCGGGGCAGGGGTGACGGTTGGCTACACCTTC. The chain is built from TRBV23-1 and TRBJ1-2; D possibly corresponds to TRBD1 (6 bases). TRBV23-1 is assigned to the ORF class and has an uncertain function. V shed 0 bases and J shed 7 bases, with 18 bases lying between them. CDR3 size: 16 residues.

This chain joins TRBV7-9 and TRBJ2-5; TRBD2 agrees at 9 bases. Germline CDR1 and CDR2: SEHNR and FQNEAQ (reference sequence). The CDR3 totals 16 residues. V was clipped by 1 base and J by 4 bases; unmatched bases: 7. CDR3: CASSLGAGGYGETQYF. CDR3 coding DNA: TGTGCCAGCAGCTTAGGGGCGGGAGGGTACGGAGAGACCCAGTACTTC. The full variable domain, with the rest looked up from reference TRBV7-9 and TRBJ2-5, is DTGVSQNPRHKITKRGQNVTFRCDPISEHNRLYWYRQTLGQGPEFLTYFQNEAQLEKSRLLSDRFSAERPKGSFSTLEIQRTEQGDSAMYLCASSLGAGGYGETQYFGPGTRLLVL.

This chain links TRBV9 with TRBJ2-3; 7 bases fit TRBD2. Germline V gene sequence: CDR1 SGDLS, CDR2 YYNGEE. There are 14 residues in the CDR3. Trimming removed 3 bases from V and 2 bases from J; junction bases left unmatched: 3. This CDR3 reads CASSGSGATDTQYF. For the CDR3, the DNA is TGTGCCAGCAGCGGAAGCGGGGCCACAGATACGCAGTATTTT.

The chain combines TRBV12-3 or TRBV12-4 with TRBJ2-1; weak D call: TRBD2 (5 bases). V was pared by 5 bases and J by 12 bases, with 14 bases between. The CDR3 covers 12 residues. CDR3 nucleotide sequence: TGTGCCAGCAGTGATATGGGGAGAAGGCAGTTCTTC. Translation gives CASSDMGRRQFF.

This chain links TRBV7-6 with TRBJ2-7; 8 bases align to TRBD1. V was pared by 4 bases and J by 5 bases, with 13 bases of the junction left unmatched. From germline, CDR1 is SGHVS and CDR2 FNYEAQ. The CDR3 length is 16 residues. The CDR3 nucleotides read TGTGCCAGCAGCTCTCCTTTAGGTGACAGGGGAAACGAGCAGTACTTC. Its translation is CASSSPLGDRGNEQYF.

The chain uses TRBV4-3 and TRBJ1-5; D remains unclear. The CDR3 extends over 15 amino acids. The V gene lost 0 bases and the J gene lost 5 bases, with 11 bases spanning the gap. Germline V gene data show CDR1 as LGHNA and CDR2 as YSLEER. The CDR3 nucleotides read TGCGCCAGCAGCCAAGATCGGGAGACCGATCAGCCCCAGCATTTT. It is translated as CASSQDRETDQPQHF.

The rearrangement uses TRBV29-1 and TRBJ2-1; 14 positions agree with TRBD2. The CDR3 has 14 residues. Losses at the gene ends were 6 bases for V and 9 bases for J; bases not matched to a gene: 7. Per germline, CDR1 SQVTM and CDR2 ANQGSEA. The CDR3 coding sequence is TGCAGCGTCCCGCGACTAGCGGGAGGGGTTGAGCAGTTCTTC. Its translation is CSVPRLAGGVEQFF.

The rearrangement uses TRBV7-9 and TRBJ2-1, with 11 positions matching TRBD2. The CDR3 sequence is 14 residues long. CDR1 and CDR2 (germline): SEHNR, FQNEAQ (reference sequence). Losses at the gene ends were 0 bases for V and 9 bases for J; bases not matched to a gene: 1. The CDR3 reads CASSLAGLAGEQFF. The CDR3 DNA is TGTGCCAGCAGCTTAGCAGGACTAGCGGGTGAGCAGTTCTTC.

The rearrangement joins TRBV19 to TRBJ1-1, with D unresolved. Germline V CDR1 and CDR2: LNHDA, SQIVND (reference sequence). V was trimmed by 3 bases and J by 0 bases, leaving 8 bases between them. This CDR3 contains 14 residues. The chain's CDR3 is CASSMYSMNTEAFF. The CDR3 nucleotides read TGTGCCAGTAGTATGTACAGTATGAACACTGAAGCTTTCTTT.

This chain joins TRBV9 and TRBJ1-2; TRBD1 matches 7 bases. CDR1 is SGDLS, CDR2 YYNGEE, per germline. After removal of 4 bases from V and 4 bases from J, the junction contained 7 bases not matched to a gene. The CDR3 loop spans 14 amino acids. CDR3 nucleotide sequence: TGTGCCAGCAGCCCCCGGGACAGCAGCTATGGCTACACCTTC. Its protein product is CASSPRDSSYGYTF. Combining the CDR3 with reference TRBV9 and TRBJ1-2 gives the whole variable domain DSGVTQTPKHLITATGQRVTLRCSPRSGDLSVYWYQQSLDQGLQFLIQYYNGEERAKGNILERFSAQQFPDLHSELNLSSLELGDSALYFCASSPRDSSYGYTFGSGTRLTVV.

The rearrangement joins TRBV19 to TRBJ1-2; 7 bases agree with TRBD1. The germline CDR1 and CDR2 sequences are LNHDA and SQIVND (reference sequence). Germline trimming cut 8 bases from V and 8 bases from J; bases unmatched to any gene: 14. The length of the CDR3 is 14 residues. The CDR3 here is CASSSTTGAYGYTF. The CDR3 region has the DNA TGTGCCAGTTCCTCTACCACAGGGGCATACGGCTACACCTTC.

The genes are TRBV25-1 and TRBJ1-6, with a tentative D call TRBD1 (6 bases). The CDR3 has 13 residues. The V end was cut by 7 bases, the J end by 9 bases, with 13 bases between. Germline V gene sequence: CDR1 MGHDK, CDR2 SYGVNS. The CDR3 spells CASTNRVGSPLHF. The CDR3 region has the DNA TGTGCCAGCACAAACAGGGTGGGTTCACCCCTCCACTTT.

The chain joins TRBV7-8 to TRBJ2-2; no clear D gene. Per germline, CDR1 SGHVS and CDR2 FQNEAQ. Between the trimmed V and J ends, which lost 2 bases and 1 base, there was a span of 11 bases. There are 16 residues in the CDR3. The CDR3 DNA follows: TGTGCCAGCAGCTTAAACGCGGTGGGGAACACCGGGGAGCTGTTTTTT. Translating it yields CASSLNAVGNTGELFF.

V gene TRBV6-5 combines with J gene TRBJ1-1, with a tentative D call TRBD1 (5 bases). CDR3 length equals 14 residues. The V end lost 2 bases, the J end lost 7 bases, and 14 bases lay between the germline ends. CDR1 and CDR2 (germline): MNHEY, SVGAGI. This chain's CDR3 is CASSYRQGIGEAFF. CDR3 in DNA: TGTGCCAGCAGTTACCGGCAGGGAATAGGTGAAGCTTTCTTT.

The chain couples TRBV4-3 to TRBJ2-7, with no clear D. CDR3 length: 15 amino acids. Germline CDR1 reads LGHNA; CDR2 reads YSLEER. V lost 2 bases to trimming and J lost 0 bases, with 11 bases between them. CDR3 in DNA: TGCGCCAGCAGCCAATACGTGGCAGGCTCCTACGAGCAGTACTTC. It yields the protein CASSQYVAGSYEQYF.

This clone was picked up a small number of times. The V gene is TRBV30, the J gene TRBJ2-2, with TRBD2 matching over 11 bases. The CDR3 has 16 amino acids. Germline V CDR1 and CDR2: GTSNPN, SVGIG (reference sequence). The V and J ends lost 4 bases and 4 bases, in that order; junction bases with no gene match: 8. This CDR3 is CAWTTGTSGITGELFF. CDR3 sequence (DNA): TGTGCCTGGACCACAGGGACTAGCGGCATCACCGGGGAGCTGTTTTTT.

The chain is built from TRBV20-1 and TRBJ1-2, with 9 bases aligning to TRBD1. Germline CDR1 is DFQATT and CDR2 is SNEGSKA (reference sequence). J was trimmed by 6 bases and V by 6 bases; bases with no gene match: 2. This CDR3 comprises 11 residues. In DNA, the CDR3 is TGCAGTGCCTGGACAGGGGATGGCTACACCTTC. Protein product: CSAWTGDGYTF.

This clone is a singleton in its sample. V and J are TRBV29-1 and TRBJ1-2; 7 nucleotides align to TRBD1. Germline V lookup: CDR1 SQVTM, CDR2 ANQGSEA. V was clipped by 6 bases and J by 5 bases; unmatched bases: 12. The CDR3 runs 14 residues. The CDR3 here is CSVPETGFGYGYTF. The CDR3 DNA follows: TGCAGCGTCCCTGAGACAGGGTTCGGGTATGGCTACACCTTC.

The chain combines TRBV28 with TRBJ2-2; maybe TRBD2 (5 bases). The CDR3 is 17 residues long. The ends were cut back, 3 bases at V and 4 bases at J, with 18 bases in the middle. The germline CDR1 and CDR2 sequences are MDHEN and SYDVKM. This CDR3 is CASSLRVSGFATGELFF. The CDR3 coding sequence is TGTGCCAGCAGTTTGAGGGTCAGCGGCTTTGCCACCGGGGAGCTGTTTTTT.

The chain joins TRBV7-2 to TRBJ2-2, with D tentatively TRBD1 (6 bases). The CDR3 contains 16 residues. V was shortened by 0 bases and J by 6 bases, with 14 bases between the two germline ends. Germline values: CDR1 SGHTA, CDR2 FQGNSA. The CDR3 region is CASSLAFVRGAGELFF. In nucleotides, the CDR3 is TGTGCCAGCAGCTTAGCTTTCGTCAGGGGCGCCGGGGAGCTGTTTTTT. The variable domain in full, completed from reference TRBV7-2 and TRBJ2-2, reads GAGVSQSPSNKVTEKGKDVELRCDPISGHTALYWYRQSLGQGLEFLIYFQGNSAPDKSGLPSDRFSAERTGGSVSTLTIQRTQQEDSAVYLCASSLAFVRGAGELFFGEGSRLTVL.

V usage is TRBV18 and J usage is TRBJ2-7; D gene unclear. The CDR3 contains 12 residues. The germline V and J ends were trimmed by 3 bases and 1 base, with 4 bases remaining between them. CDR1 and CDR2 (germline): KGHSH, LQKENI. In DNA, the CDR3 is TGTGCCAGCTCACCCCAGTCCTACGAGCAGTACTTC. Protein product: CASSPQSYEQYF. Variable domain in full (rest from reference TRBV18 and TRBJ2-7): NAGVMQNPRHLVRRRGQEARLRCSPMKGHSHVYWYRQLPEEGLKFMVYLQKENIIDESGMPKERFSAEFPKEGPSILRIQQVVRGDSAAYFCASSPQSYEQYFGPGTRLTVT.

This rearrangement joins TRBV6-5 to TRBJ1-6; no reliable D call. CDR1 is MNHEY and CDR2 is SVGAGI in the germline V gene. V lost 4 bases to trimming and J lost 0 bases, with 10 bases between them. The CDR3 totals 16 residues. The CDR3 nucleotides read TGTGCCAGCAGTTTCGGGGTCAGCTCCTATAATTCACCCCTCCACTTT. Residues: CASSFGVSSYNSPLHF.

The chain's CDR3 is CASSELAVGNEQFF. DNA of the CDR3: TGTGCCAGCAGTGAACTAGCGGTGGGGAATGAGCAGTTCTTC. V and J are TRBV28 and TRBJ2-1; 8 nucleotides line up with TRBD2. With V trimmed by 5 bases and J by 7 bases, 7 bases remained unmatched. CDR1 MDHEN and CDR2 SYDVKM come from the germline V gene. This CDR3 comprises 14 residues.

This clone was detected only once. The chain recombines TRBV11-2 with TRBJ2-1; D not certain. V lost 5 bases and J 0 bases, leaving 11 bases between the germline ends. The germline CDR1 and CDR2 sequences are SGHAT and FQNNGV. This CDR3 is built from 15 residues. DNA of the CDR3: TGTGCCAGCAGCCCGGAGACGGTCTCCTACAATGAGCAGTTCTTC. This sequence encodes CASSPETVSYNEQFF.